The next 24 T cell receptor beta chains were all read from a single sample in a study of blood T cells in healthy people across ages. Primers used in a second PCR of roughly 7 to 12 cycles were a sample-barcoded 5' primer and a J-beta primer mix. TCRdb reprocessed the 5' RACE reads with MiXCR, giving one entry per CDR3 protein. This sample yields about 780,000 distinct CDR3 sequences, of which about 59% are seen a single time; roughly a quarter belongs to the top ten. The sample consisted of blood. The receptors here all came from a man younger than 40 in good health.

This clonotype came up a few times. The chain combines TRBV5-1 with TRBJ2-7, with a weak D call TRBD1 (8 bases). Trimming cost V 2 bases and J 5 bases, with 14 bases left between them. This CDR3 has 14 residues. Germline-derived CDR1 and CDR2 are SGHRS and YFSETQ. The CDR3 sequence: CASSLTGGADEQYF. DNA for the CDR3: TGCGCCAGCAGCTTAACAGGGGGGGCAGACGAGCAGTACTTC.

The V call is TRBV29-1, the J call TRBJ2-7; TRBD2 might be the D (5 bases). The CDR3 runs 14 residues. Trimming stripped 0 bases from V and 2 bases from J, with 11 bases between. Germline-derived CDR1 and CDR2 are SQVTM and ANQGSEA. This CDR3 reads CSVEDGEGPYEQYF. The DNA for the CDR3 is TGCAGCGTTGAAGATGGTGAGGGCCCCTACGAGCAGTACTTC.

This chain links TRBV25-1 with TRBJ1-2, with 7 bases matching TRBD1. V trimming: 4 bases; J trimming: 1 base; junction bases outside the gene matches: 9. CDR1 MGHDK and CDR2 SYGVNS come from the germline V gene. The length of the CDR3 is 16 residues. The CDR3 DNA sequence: TGTGCCAGCAGTGCCCCGGACAGGCCTTTTAACTATGGCTACACCTTC. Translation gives CASSAPDRPFNYGYTF.

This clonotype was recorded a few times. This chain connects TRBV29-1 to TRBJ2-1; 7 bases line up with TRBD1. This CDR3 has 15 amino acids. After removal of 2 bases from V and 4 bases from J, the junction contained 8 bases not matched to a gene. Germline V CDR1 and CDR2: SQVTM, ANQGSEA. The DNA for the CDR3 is TGCAGCGTTGAAAGAGACAGGGATGATTACAATGAGCAGTTCTTC. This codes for CSVERDRDDYNEQFF.

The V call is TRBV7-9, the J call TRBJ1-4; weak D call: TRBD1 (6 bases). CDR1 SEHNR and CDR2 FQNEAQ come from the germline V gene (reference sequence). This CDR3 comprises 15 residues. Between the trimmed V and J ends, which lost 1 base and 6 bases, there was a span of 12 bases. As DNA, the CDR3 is TGTGCCAGCAGCTTAGATCAGGGGCTGGATGAAAAACTGTTTTTT. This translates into CASSLDQGLDEKLFF.

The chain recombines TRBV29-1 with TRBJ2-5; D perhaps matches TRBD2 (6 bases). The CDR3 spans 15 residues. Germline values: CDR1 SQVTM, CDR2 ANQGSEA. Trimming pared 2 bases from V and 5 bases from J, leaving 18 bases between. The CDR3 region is CSVENHGLRGETQYF. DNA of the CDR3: TGCAGCGTTGAAAACCACGGGCTCCGGGGGGAGACCCAGTACTTC. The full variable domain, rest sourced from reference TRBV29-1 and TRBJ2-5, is SAVISQKPSRDICQRGTSLTIQCQVDSQVTMMFWYRQQPGQSLTLIATANQGSEATYESGFVIDKFPISRPNLTFSTLTVSNMSPEDSSIYLCSVENHGLRGETQYFGPGTRLLVL.

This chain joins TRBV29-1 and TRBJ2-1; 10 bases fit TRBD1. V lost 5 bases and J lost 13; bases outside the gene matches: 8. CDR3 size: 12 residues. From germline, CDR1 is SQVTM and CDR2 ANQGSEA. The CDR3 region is CSVQGTGETQFF. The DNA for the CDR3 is TGCAGCGTTCAGGGGACAGGGGAGACCCAGTTCTTC.

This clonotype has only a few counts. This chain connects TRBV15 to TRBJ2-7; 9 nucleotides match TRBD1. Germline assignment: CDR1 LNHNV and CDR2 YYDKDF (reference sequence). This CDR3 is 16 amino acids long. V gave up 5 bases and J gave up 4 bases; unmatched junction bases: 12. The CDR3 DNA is TGTGCCACCAGCCAGACCCGGGACAGGGATATGTACGAGCAGTACTTC. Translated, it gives CATSQTRDRDMYEQYF.

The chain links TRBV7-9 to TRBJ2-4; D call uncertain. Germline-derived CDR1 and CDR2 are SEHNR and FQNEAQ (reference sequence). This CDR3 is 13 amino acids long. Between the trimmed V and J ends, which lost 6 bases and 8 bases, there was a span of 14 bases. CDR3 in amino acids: CASSLSSYDIQYF. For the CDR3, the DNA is TGTGCCAGCAGTCTCAGTTCGTATGACATTCAGTACTTC. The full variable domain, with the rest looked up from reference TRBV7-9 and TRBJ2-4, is DTGVSQNPRHKITKRGQNVTFRCDPISEHNRLYWYRQTLGQGPEFLTYFQNEAQLEKSRLLSDRFSAERPKGSFSTLEIQRTEQGDSAMYLCASSLSSYDIQYFGAGTRLSVL.

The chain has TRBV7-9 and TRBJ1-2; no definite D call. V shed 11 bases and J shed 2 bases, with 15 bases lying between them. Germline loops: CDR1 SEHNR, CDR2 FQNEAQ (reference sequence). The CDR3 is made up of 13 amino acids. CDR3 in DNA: TGTGCCGGTGAGGACGGAGGAAACTATGGCTACACCTTC. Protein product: CAGEDGGNYGYTF.

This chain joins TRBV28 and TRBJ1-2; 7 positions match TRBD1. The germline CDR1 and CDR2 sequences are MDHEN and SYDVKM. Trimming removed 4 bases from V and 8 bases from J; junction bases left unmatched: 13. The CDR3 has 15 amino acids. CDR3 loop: CASSSPRQGSKGYTF. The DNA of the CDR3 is TGTGCCAGCAGTTCCCCCCGACAGGGCTCGAAGGGCTACACCTTC.

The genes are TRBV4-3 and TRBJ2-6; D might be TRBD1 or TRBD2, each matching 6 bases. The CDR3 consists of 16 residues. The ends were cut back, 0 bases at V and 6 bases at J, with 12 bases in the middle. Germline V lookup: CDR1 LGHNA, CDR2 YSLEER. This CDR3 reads CASSQDRGAVANVLTF. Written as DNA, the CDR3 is TGCGCCAGCAGCCAAGATAGGGGGGCTGTGGCCAACGTCCTGACTTTC.

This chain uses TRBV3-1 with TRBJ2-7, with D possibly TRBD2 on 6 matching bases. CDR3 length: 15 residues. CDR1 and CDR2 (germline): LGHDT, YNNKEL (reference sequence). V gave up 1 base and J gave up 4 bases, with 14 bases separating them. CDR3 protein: CASSQGAGLLYEQYF. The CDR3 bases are TGTGCCAGCAGCCAAGGGGCGGGACTTCTATACGAGCAGTACTTC.

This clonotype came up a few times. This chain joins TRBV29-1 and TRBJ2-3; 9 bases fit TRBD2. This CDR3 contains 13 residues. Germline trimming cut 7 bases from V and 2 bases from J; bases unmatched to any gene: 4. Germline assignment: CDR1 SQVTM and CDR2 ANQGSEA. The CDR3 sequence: CSAGGGDTDTQYF. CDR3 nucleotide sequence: TGCAGCGCTGGCGGGGGGGACACAGATACGCAGTATTTT.

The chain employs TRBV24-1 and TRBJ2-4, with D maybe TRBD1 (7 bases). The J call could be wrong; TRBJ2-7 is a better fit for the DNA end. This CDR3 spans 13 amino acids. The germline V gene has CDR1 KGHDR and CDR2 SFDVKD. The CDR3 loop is CATGLTGEVEQYF. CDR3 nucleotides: TGTGCCACCGGACTAACAGGGGAGGTCGAGCAGTACTTC.

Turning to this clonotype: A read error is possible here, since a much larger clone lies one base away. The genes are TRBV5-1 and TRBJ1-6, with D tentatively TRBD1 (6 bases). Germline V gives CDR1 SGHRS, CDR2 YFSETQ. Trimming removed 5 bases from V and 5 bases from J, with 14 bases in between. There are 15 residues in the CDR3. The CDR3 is CASRKDGGHNSPLHF. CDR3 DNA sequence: TGCGCCAGCAGAAAGGACGGGGGCCATAATTCACCCCTCCACTTT.

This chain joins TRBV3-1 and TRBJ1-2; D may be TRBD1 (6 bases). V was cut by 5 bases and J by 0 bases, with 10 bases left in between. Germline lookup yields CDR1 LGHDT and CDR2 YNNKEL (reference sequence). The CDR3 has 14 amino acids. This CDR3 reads CASSWTVANYGYTF. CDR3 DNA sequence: TGTGCCAGCAGCTGGACAGTGGCTAACTATGGCTACACCTTC.

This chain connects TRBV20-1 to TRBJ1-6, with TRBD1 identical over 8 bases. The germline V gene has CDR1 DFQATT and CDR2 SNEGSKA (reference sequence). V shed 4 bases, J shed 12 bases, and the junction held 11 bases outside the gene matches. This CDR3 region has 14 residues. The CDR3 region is CSATRQGTYLPLHF. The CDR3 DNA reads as TGCAGTGCTACGAGACAGGGGACGTATTTACCCCTCCACTTT.

CDR3 bases: TGTGCCAGCAGTGGAAGAACGACACTGAAGAATTCACCCCTCCACTTT. The encoded protein is CASSGRTTLKNSPLHF. The chain has TRBV12-3 or TRBV12-4 and TRBJ1-6; no reliable D call. This CDR3 has 16 residues. Deletions cut 5 bases from V and 7 bases from J, with 18 bases between.

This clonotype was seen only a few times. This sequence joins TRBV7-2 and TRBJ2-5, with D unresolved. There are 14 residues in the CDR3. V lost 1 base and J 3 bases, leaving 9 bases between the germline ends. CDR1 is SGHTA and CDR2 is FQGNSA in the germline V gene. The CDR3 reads CASSLVVSEETQYF. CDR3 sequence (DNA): TGTGCCAGCAGCTTAGTAGTTTCAGAAGAGACCCAGTACTTC.

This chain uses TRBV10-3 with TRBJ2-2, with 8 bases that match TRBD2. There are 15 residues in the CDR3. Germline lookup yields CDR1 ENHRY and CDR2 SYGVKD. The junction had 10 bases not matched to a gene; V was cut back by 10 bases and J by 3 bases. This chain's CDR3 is CANSPAGGHTGELFF. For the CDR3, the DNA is TGTGCCAACTCGCCGGCGGGGGGACACACCGGGGAGCTGTTTTTT.

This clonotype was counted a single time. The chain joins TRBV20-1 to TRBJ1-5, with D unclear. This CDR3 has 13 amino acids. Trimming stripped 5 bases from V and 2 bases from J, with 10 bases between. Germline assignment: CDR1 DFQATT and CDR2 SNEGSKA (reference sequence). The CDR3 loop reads CSALGAGNQPQHF. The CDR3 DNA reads TGCAGTGCTCTCGGAGCCGGCAATCAGCCCCAGCATTTT.

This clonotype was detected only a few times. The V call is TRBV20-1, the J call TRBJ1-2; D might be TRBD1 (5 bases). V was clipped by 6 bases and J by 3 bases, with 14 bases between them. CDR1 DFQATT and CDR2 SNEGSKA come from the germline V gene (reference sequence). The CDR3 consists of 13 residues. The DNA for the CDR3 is TGCAGTGCCCTTCAGGGTACCGACTATGGCTACACCTTC. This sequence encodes CSALQGTDYGYTF.

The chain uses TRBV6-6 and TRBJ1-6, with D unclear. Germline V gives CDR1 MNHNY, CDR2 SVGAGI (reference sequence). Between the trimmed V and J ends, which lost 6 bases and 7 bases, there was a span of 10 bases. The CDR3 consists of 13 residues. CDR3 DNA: TGTGCCAGCAGGGCTCTCAACAATTCACCCCTCCACTTT. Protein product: CASRALNNSPLHF.